The 22 T cell receptor beta chains listed next were all sequenced from one sample in a study of T-cell reconstitution after alpha-beta-depleted transplantation in children. Unique molecular identifiers were built into the TCRbeta library. TCRdb called the PCR reads again in MiXCR, with one record for every CDR3 protein. The sample includes 500,000 to 650,000 distinct CDR3 sequences, roughly 10% seen only once; the top ten take approximately 14%. This specimen was PBMCs, mostly from graft donor cells, taken 180 days after TCRalphabeta/CD19-depleted stem cell transplant. The receptors come from a female patient between 2 and 10 years old who had a stem cell transplant for aplastic anemia, so the T cells may come from the graft donor.

This CDR3 reads CSVEGGTGFTGELFF. CDR3 nucleotide sequence: TGCAGCGTTGAGGGCGGGACAGGGTTCACCGGGGAGCTGTTTTTT. The chain couples TRBV29-1 to TRBJ2-2, with 9 bases that match TRBD1. This CDR3 comprises 15 residues. Germline CDR1 is SQVTM and CDR2 is ANQGSEA. The ends lost 3 bases at V and 4 bases at J; junction bases unmatched: 6.

This clonotype was detected only a few times. The rearrangement uses TRBV3-1 and TRBJ2-1, with 9 positions matching TRBD2. The V gene end was trimmed by 3 bases and the J gene end by 6 bases; junction bases not matched to a gene: 9. Germline V gene data show CDR1 as LGHDT and CDR2 as YNNKEL (reference sequence). This CDR3 contains 16 residues. The CDR3 sequence: CASSHAGGTPGNEQFF. Written as DNA, the CDR3 is TGTGCCAGCAGCCACGCGGGGGGGACCCCGGGCAATGAGCAGTTCTTC.

The chain links TRBV4-1 to TRBJ2-1; no firm D call. V shed 0 bases and J shed 10 bases, with 7 bases lying between them. Germline CDR1 reads MGHRA; CDR2 reads YSYEKL. The CDR3 is 12 residues long. The DNA for the CDR3 is TGCGCCAGCAGCCAAGATCATGAGGAGCAGTTCTTC. Encoded protein: CASSQDHEEQFF.

The chain carries TRBV5-1 and TRBJ2-1, with 9 bases that match TRBD1. Unmatched junction bases numbered 10, after V lost 1 base and J lost 14 bases. The CDR3 is 14 amino acids. From germline, CDR1 is SGHRS and CDR2 YFSETQ. The CDR3 loop is CASSLQGQGFVEFF. DNA of the CDR3: TGCGCCAGCAGCTTGCAAGGACAGGGGTTCGTGGAGTTCTTC.

This clonotype was found a few times. The chain employs TRBV5-1 and TRBJ2-1; TRBD1 matches at 7 bases. The germline V gene has CDR1 SGHRS and CDR2 YFSETQ. The ends lost 4 bases at V and 4 bases at J; junction bases unmatched: 11. CDR3 length equals 16 residues. The CDR3 protein is CASSPKTGVAYNEQFF. In nucleotides, the CDR3 is TGCGCCAGCAGCCCAAAAACAGGGGTTGCGTACAATGAGCAGTTCTTC. Full variable domain (missing parts from reference TRBV5-1 and TRBJ2-1): KAGVTQTPRYLIKTRGQQVTLSCSPISGHRSVSWYQQTPGQGLQFLFEYFSETQRNKGNFPGRFSGRQFSNSRSEMNVSTLELGDSALYLCASSPKTGVAYNEQFFGPGTRLTVL.

This clonotype showed up just a few times. This chain links TRBV7-2 with TRBJ2-1; 8 bases match TRBD2. Unmatched junction bases numbered 6, after V lost 1 base and J lost 4 bases. The CDR3 extends over 16 amino acids. CDR1 SGHTA and CDR2 FQGNSA come from the germline V gene. The DNA of the CDR3 is TGTGCCAGCAGCTTAGGGGGCGGACTAGCATACAATGAGCAGTTCTTC. Protein product: CASSLGGGLAYNEQFF.

This clonotype was observed a few times. This rearrangement joins TRBV7-8 to TRBJ2-5, with 12 bases that match TRBD2. The trim removed 5 bases at V and 4 bases at J, leaving 8 bases unmatched. Germline V gene sequence: CDR1 SGHVS, CDR2 FQNEAQ. This CDR3 spans 16 amino acids. As DNA, the CDR3 is TGTGCCAGCAGCCAGCTAGCGGGAGGGCCCGGAGAGACCCAGTACTTC. This sequence encodes CASSQLAGGPGETQYF.

This clonotype was detected a few times. The chain combines TRBV6-5 with TRBJ2-3, with 7 bases matching TRBD2. The CDR3 is made up of 15 amino acids. J gave up 0 bases and V 4 bases, and 4 bases lay outside the gene matches. Germline lookup yields CDR1 MNHEY and CDR2 SVGAGI. CDR3 in DNA: TGTGCCAGCAGTTCACTAGCGATTAGCACAGATACGCAGTATTTT. Protein sequence: CASSSLAISTDTQYF.

The genes are TRBV12-3 or TRBV12-4 and TRBJ1-2; weak D call: TRBD1 (5 bases). CDR3 length: 16 residues. V was cut by 5 bases and J by 7 bases, with 23 bases left in between. As DNA, the CDR3 is TGTGCCAGCAGTGTCGCTTGGACACGAGAAAACCGTGGCTACACCTTC. Translating gives CASSVAWTRENRGYTF.

This clonotype was counted a few times. The chain has TRBV7-9 and TRBJ2-1; TRBD1 matches 8 bases. V gave up 1 base and J gave up 10 bases; unmatched junction bases: 9. CDR3 length equals 15 residues. Germline CDR1 is SEHNR and CDR2 is FQNEAQ (reference sequence). CDR3 in DNA: TGTGCCAGCAGCTTAGTAAGGCAGGGGGCTCGGGAGCAGTTCTTC. Its protein product is CASSLVRQGAREQFF.

This clonotype was counted ten times or more. This chain connects TRBV28 to TRBJ2-7; 13 bases agree with TRBD2. Germline V lookup: CDR1 MDHEN, CDR2 SYDVKM. This CDR3 has 20 residues. Losses at the gene ends were 2 bases for V and 3 bases for J; bases not matched to a gene: 16. CDR3: CASSLIVSGLAGVRSYEQYF. CDR3 DNA: TGTGCCAGCAGTTTAATCGTTTCAGGACTAGCGGGAGTCAGAAGCTACGAGCAGTACTTC.

The chain uses TRBV28 and TRBJ2-7, with D unresolved. Germline V lookup: CDR1 MDHEN, CDR2 SYDVKM. The CDR3 contains 11 residues. V shed 5 bases and J shed 6 bases, with 8 bases lying between them. The CDR3 reads CASSRPGEQYV. CDR3 in DNA: TGTGCCAGCAGTCGCCCTGGCGAGCAGTACGTC.

The genes are TRBV20-1 and TRBJ2-3, with 7 bases identical to TRBD2. V gave up 0 bases and J gave up 0 bases; unmatched junction bases: 3. The CDR3 is 15 residues long. The germline V gene encodes CDR1 DFQATT and CDR2 SNEGSKA (reference sequence). The CDR3 bases are TGCAGTGCTAGAGATGGGGGAGGGAGCACAGATACGCAGTATTTT. Amino acids: CSARDGGGSTDTQYF.

The chain combines TRBV5-1 with TRBJ2-1, with TRBD1 as a possible D gene (6 bases). Germline CDR1 SGHRS, CDR2 YFSETQ. Trimming cost V 0 bases and J 12 bases, with 13 bases left between them. This CDR3 contains 13 residues. In nucleotides, the CDR3 is TGCGCCAGCAGCTTGGAGGACAGAGGTGTGCAGTTCTTC. The encoded protein is CASSLEDRGVQFF.

This clonotype was seen more than once but under ten times. The V gene is TRBV28, the J gene TRBJ2-2, with TRBD2 matching over 9 bases. The V segment lost 6 bases and the J segment 0 bases; nucleotides outside the gene matches: 5. The CDR3 consists of 16 residues. Germline V gives CDR1 MDHEN, CDR2 SYDVKM. The CDR3 DNA is TGTGCCAGCAGCCCTAGCGGGACGGCGAACACCGGGGAGCTGTTTTTT. This encodes CASSPSGTANTGELFF. Full variable domain (outside the CDR3, taken from reference TRBV28 and TRBJ2-2): DVKVTQSSRYLVKRTGEKVFLECVQDMDHENMFWYRQDPGLGLRLIYFSYDVKMKEKGDIPEGYSVSREKKERFSLILESASTNQTSMYLCASSPSGTANTGELFFGEGSRLTVL.

J is TRBJ2-7 and V is TRBV7-2; TRBD1 matches at 7 bases. The CDR3 is 18 residues long. The V and J ends lost 0 bases and 6 bases, in that order; junction bases with no gene match: 17. Germline lookup yields CDR1 SGHTA and CDR2 FQGNSA. Written as DNA, the CDR3 is TGTGCCAGCAGCTTAGCCCAAAACACAGGGGTGGGCTACTTCGAGCAGTACTTC. Protein product: CASSLAQNTGVGYFEQYF.

This clonotype was seen repeatedly, ten times or more. The chain joins TRBV12-3 or TRBV12-4 to TRBJ2-1, with 11 bases matching TRBD2. This CDR3 is built from 16 residues. J lost 0 bases, V lost 6 bases, and 4 bases had no gene match. The CDR3 DNA reads TGTGCCAGCAGCGGACTAGCGGGCAGCTCCTACAATGAGCAGTTCTTC. Its protein product is CASSGLAGSSYNEQFF.

The DNA for the CDR3 is TGTGCCAGCAGCTCTCACAGGGACCCCTATGGCTACACCTTC. This encodes CASSSHRDPYGYTF. This chain connects TRBV7-9 to TRBJ1-2; D perhaps matches TRBD1 (6 bases). The V and J ends lost 4 bases and 4 bases respectively, with 13 bases between them. CDR3 length: 14 amino acids. Germline V gene data show CDR1 as SEHNR and CDR2 as FQNEAQ (reference sequence).

Many counts were recorded for this clonotype. This chain joins TRBV12-3 or TRBV12-4 and TRBJ1-1; a possible D gene is TRBD1 (5 bases). V lost 7 bases and J lost 1, with 19 bases in between. The CDR3 is 16 amino acids. CDR3 residues: CASTIIGAYWNTEAFF. The DNA for the CDR3 is TGTGCCAGCACCATCATCGGGGCATATTGGAACACTGAAGCTTTCTTT.

This clonotype was counted a few times. The chain's CDR3 is CSADPYLPGGSGYTF. The CDR3 region has the DNA TGCAGTGCTGACCCCTACCTCCCAGGGGGCAGTGGCTACACCTTC. The V and J genes are TRBV20-1 and TRBJ1-2; 8 bases are shared with TRBD1. Germline CDR1 reads DFQATT; CDR2 reads SNEGSKA (reference sequence). The trim removed 5 bases at V and 7 bases at J, leaving 15 bases unmatched. This CDR3 contains 15 residues.

Only a few counts were recorded for this clonotype. The V call is TRBV20-1, the J call TRBJ2-1; D may be TRBD2 (5 bases). Trimming took 3 bases from V and 3 from J, leaving 18 bases between them. The CDR3 length is 16 residues. Germline CDR1 DFQATT, CDR2 SNEGSKA (reference sequence). This CDR3 is CSASSLTRASYNEQFF. In nucleotides, the CDR3 is TGCAGTGCTAGTAGTCTAACGAGGGCCAGCTACAATGAGCAGTTCTTC.

Only a few counts were recorded for this clonotype. The V and J genes are TRBV5-1 and TRBJ2-3; 7 nucleotides line up with TRBD1. The CDR3 is made up of 15 amino acids. The junction had 6 bases not matched to a gene; V was cut back by 3 bases and J by 2 bases. CDR1 is SGHRS and CDR2 is YFSETQ in the germline V gene. The CDR3 nucleotides are TGCGCCAGCAGCTCCCTGGGGACAGCCACAGATACGCAGTATTTT. Its translation: CASSSLGTATDTQYF. The full variable domain, with the rest looked up from reference TRBV5-1 and TRBJ2-3, is KAGVTQTPRYLIKTRGQQVTLSCSPISGHRSVSWYQQTPGQGLQFLFEYFSETQRNKGNFPGRFSGRQFSNSRSEMNVSTLELGDSALYLCASSSLGTATDTQYFGPGTRLTVL.